The source of this T cell receptor (beta chain) is a study of cytomegalovirus exposure and HLA in healthy donors. The PCR ran on 60 Vbeta and 13 Jbeta primers. Profiling relied on immunoSEQ multiplex PCR, and the TCRdb table lists in-frame clones only, not all of them. The sample lists roughly 190,000 clones, around two thirds occurring once. Germline V lookup: CDR1 GTSNPN, CDR2 SVGIG (reference sequence). CDR3 size: 13 residues. Trimming left V 4 bases short and J 2 bases short, with 9 bases between. As regards this clone: Its cognate antigen is unknown.

Points from the study as a whole: Immune exposure data for these donors was limited to CMV serostatus.

This sequence joins TRBV30 and TRBJ1-3, with D perhaps matching TRBD1 (5 bases). This receptor was taken from a middle-aged man in good health and CMV-seronegative. Sequenced sample: PBMCs. In DNA, the CDR3 is TGTGCCTGGATGCCGGGGGCTGGAAACACCATATATTTT. It yields the protein CAWMPGAGNTIYF. The variable domain in full, with the rest retrieved from reference TRBV30 and TRBJ1-3, is SQTIHQWPATLVQPVGSPLSLECTVEGTSNPNLYWYRQAAGRGLQLLFYSVGIGQISSEVPQNLSASRPQDRQFILSSKKLLLSDSGFYLCAWMPGAGNTIYFGEGSWLTVV.